Listed below are T cell receptor beta chains from one sample, sequenced in a study of identifying expanded T cells in peripheral blood. Sequencing used immunoSEQ multiplex PCR; TCRdb keeps in-frame clones, though not all of them. The sample includes tens of thousands of clones, 88% of them seen just once. Specimen: blood. The receptors shown here come from a person aged 18 to 75 in good health. Each CDR3 is given with its conserved first and last residue. A D gene is named only where the DNA matches it firmly. Clone size appears in some rows only: once, few, many, or a class for an expanded clone.

J: TRBJ2-1; V: TRBV14; D: .; size: .; DNA: TGTGCCAGCAGCCAAGATGGAAGTACCTACAATGAGCAGTTCTTC; CDR3: CASSQDGSTYNEQFF
J: TRBJ1-6; V: TRBV4-1; D: .; size: .; DNA: TGCGCCAGCAGCCAACAGGCCCACACGAATTCACCCCTCCACTTT; CDR3: CASSQQAHTNSPLHF
J: TRBJ1-4; V: TRBV28; D: TRBD1; size: .; DNA: TGTGCCAGCAGTATACTACAGGGGCGTAATGAAAAACTGTTTTTT; CDR3: CASSILQGRNEKLFF
J: TRBJ2-1; V: TRBV7-2; D: TRBD2; size: .; DNA: TGTGCCAGCAGGGGCAACGGGAGGGCCGCCCGATACAATGAGCAGTTCTTC; CDR3: CASRGNGRAARYNEQFF
J: TRBJ1-1; V: TRBV10-3; D: TRBD1; size: few; DNA: TGTGCCGTCACCGACAGGGGGGACACTGAAGCTTTCTTT; CDR3: CAVTDRGDTEAFF
J: TRBJ2-3; V: TRBV30; D: .; size: .; DNA: TGTGCCTGGAGTGTACTACTTAGTGGCACAGATACGCAGTATTTT; CDR3: CAWSVLLSGTDTQYF
J: TRBJ2-7; V: TRBV10-3; D: .; size: .; DNA: TGTGCCATCAGTGAGACGGGTCGGCTAGCGCTATCCTACGAGCAGTACTTC; CDR3: CAISETGRLALSYEQYF
J: TRBJ1-3; V: TRBV19; D: .; size: .; DNA: TGTGCCAGTAGAACCCTCGACCTGACGGGCGGAAACACCATATATTTT; CDR3: CASRTLDLTGGNTIYF
J: TRBJ1-6; V: TRBV5-1; D: .; size: .; DNA: TGCGCCAGCAGCTTGGCCGGGGGGGCGGAATCACCCCTCCACTTT; CDR3: CASSLAGGAESPLHF
J: TRBJ2-2; V: TRBV18; D: .; size: .; DNA: TGTGCCAGCTCACCGTGGGATTCGAACACCGGGGAGCTGTTTTTT; CDR3: CASSPWDSNTGELFF
J: TRBJ2-7; V: TRBV30; D: TRBD2; size: .; DNA: TGTGCCTGGATAGCGGGTGGAAGTCGGGAGCAGTACTTC; CDR3: CAWIAGGSREQYF
J: TRBJ2-1; V: TRBV6-9; D: TRBD2; size: few; DNA: TGTGCCAGCACCCCCCTCGGGACTAGCGGAAAATACAATGAGCAGTTCTTC; CDR3: CASTPLGTSGKYNEQFF
J: TRBJ1-4; V: TRBV7-9; D: .; size: .; DNA: TGTGCCAGCAGCTTACAGGGTTGGGGTGAAAAACTGTTTTTT; CDR3: CASSLQGWGEKLFF
J: TRBJ2-7; V: TRBV18; D: .; size: .; DNA: TGTGCCAGCTCACCCGGGACTGCGTACGAGCAGTACTTC; CDR3: CASSPGTAYEQYF
J: TRBJ2-5; V: TRBV7-2; D: .; size: .; DNA: TGTGCCAGCAGCTTACTCGTTCAGGGGAAAGAGACCCAGTACTTC; CDR3: CASSLLVQGKETQYF
J: TRBJ2-4; V: TRBV30; D: .; size: few; DNA: TGTGCCTGGAGTTCCGGTGGCAGGGTTTCCAAAAACATTCAGTACTTC; CDR3: CAWSSGGRVSKNIQYF
J: TRBJ2-5; V: TRBV30; D: .; size: .; DNA: TGTGCCTGGAGTGTACCTTCCGGACTCCAAGAGACCCAGTACTTC; CDR3: CAWSVPSGLQETQYF
J: TRBJ2-2; V: TRBV7-9; D: TRBD1; size: .; DNA: TGTGCCAGCAGCCCGGGGACAGGGAATTTCGGGGAGCTGTTTTTT; CDR3: CASSPGTGNFGELFF
J: TRBJ1-2; V: TRBV19; D: .; size: .; DNA: TGTGCCAGTTCAACCGGGACCTCCGGGCTAAGTGGCTACACCTTC; CDR3: CASSTGTSGLSGYTF
J: TRBJ1-2; V: TRBV5-6; D: .; size: .; DNA: TGTGCCAGCAGCGTATTCCCCGGGACAAGAAATGGCTACACCTTC; CDR3: CASSVFPGTRNGYTF
J: TRBJ2-7; V: TRBV5-1; D: .; size: .; DNA: TGCGCCAGCAGCTTGGCCCCCCAAAATCCCTACGAGCAGTACTTC; CDR3: CASSLAPQNPYEQYF
J: TRBJ2-7; V: TRBV5-5; D: TRBD1; size: .; DNA: TGTGCCAGCAGCCAAACTGACAGGGCGAACGAGCAGTACTTC; CDR3: CASSQTDRANEQYF
J: TRBJ1-5; V: TRBV30; D: .; size: .; DNA: TGTGCCTGGAGTACGGGGGGCGTGAGTCAGCCCCAGCATTTT; CDR3: CAWSTGGVSQPQHF
J: TRBJ2-1; V: TRBV7-3; D: TRBD2; size: .; DNA: TGTGCCAGCAGCTTAAATCCAGCGGGGACTGTCTACAATGAGCAGTTCTTC; CDR3: CASSLNPAGTVYNEQFF
J: TRBJ2-7; V: TRBV2; D: TRBD2; size: few; DNA: TGTGCCAGCACCCCACTAGCGGGCGGGCCCTTGTACTTC; CDR3: CASTPLAGGPLYF
J: TRBJ1-2; V: TRBV18; D: .; size: .; DNA: TGTGCCAGCTCACCGCGGGGGGAAGCTAGCTATGGCTACACCTTC; CDR3: CASSPRGEASYGYTF
J: TRBJ2-3; V: TRBV19; D: TRBD1; size: .; DNA: TGTGCCAGTAGTATTCCGGACAGGAACACAGATACGCAGTATTTT; CDR3: CASSIPDRNTDTQYF